The 7 T cell receptor beta chains reported below all come from one sample, sequenced in a study of HIV-infected children after antiretroviral therapy interruption. Sample treatment: PENTA 11 planned treatment interruption arm or continuous ART arm. Unique molecular identifiers were included in an RNA-based 3' RACE TCR library. TCRdb re-called the 3' RACE reads with MiXCR, one entry per CDR3 protein. The sample carries approximately 16,000 distinct CDR3 sequences, 3% to 4% recorded once. The sequencing here drew on CD45RO+ CD8+ T cells from PBMCs, pooled from several time points, taken from a donor given antiretroviral therapy, either interrupted or continuous. Described subset: memory CD8+ CD45RO+ CD45RA- T cells. These TCRs come from a pool of human donors with HIV.

Ten or more counts support this clonotype. The CDR3 sequence: CASSQIWDGYGYTF. CDR3 DNA: TGCGCCAGCAGCCAAATCTGGGACGGCTATGGCTACACCTTC. V gene TRBV4-1 combines with J gene TRBJ1-2; possibly TRBD1 for D (5 bases). CDR1 is MGHRA and CDR2 is YSYEKL in the germline V gene. CDR3 length: 14 residues. Trimming removed 2 bases from V and 4 bases from J, with 11 bases in between.

This clonotype was seen many times. The chain joins TRBV5-1 to TRBJ2-3; 7 bases match TRBD1. CDR3 length equals 14 residues. Germline loops: CDR1 SGHRS, CDR2 YFSETQ. Trimming took 9 bases from V and 5 from J; bases not matched to a gene: 12. This CDR3 reads CAKVGGRVVDTQYF. CDR3 in DNA: TGCGCCAAGGTAGGGGGCCGGGTTGTAGATACGCAGTATTTT. Full variable domain (rest looked up from reference TRBV5-1 and TRBJ2-3): KAGVTQTPRYLIKTRGQQVTLSCSPISGHRSVSWYQQTPGQGLQFLFEYFSETQRNKGNFPGRFSGRQFSNSRSEMNVSTLELGDSALYLCAKVGGRVVDTQYFGPGTRLTVL.

This clonotype was seen ten or more times. This chain links TRBV12-3 or TRBV12-4 with TRBJ2-3; 11 nucleotides match TRBD2. CDR3 length equals 15 residues. The V segment lost 6 bases and the J segment 5 bases; nucleotides outside the gene matches: 7. The DNA of the CDR3 is TGTGCCAGCAGCGCTAGCGGGGGGCCGGGAGATACGCAGTATTTT. Translating it yields CASSASGGPGDTQYF.

This clonotype has ten or more counts. V usage is TRBV27 and J usage is TRBJ2-6; tentatively, D is TRBD2 (6 bases). V lost 3 bases and J lost 3, with 9 bases in between. CDR1 is MNHEY and CDR2 is SMNVEV in the germline V gene (reference sequence). This CDR3 contains 15 residues. The chain's CDR3 is CASSFLGGGANVLTF. The CDR3 DNA follows: TGTGCCAGCAGTTTCCTCGGGGGTGGGGCCAACGTCCTGACTTTC.

This clonotype showed up just once. The chain has TRBV12-3 or TRBV12-4 and TRBJ2-3; D not resolved. The CDR3 has 15 residues. V was trimmed by 3 bases and J by 4 bases, leaving 14 bases between them. CDR3 DNA: TGTGCCAGCAGTTTTACCCTTGCTTCCCCAGATACGCAGTATTTT. Translated: CASSFTLASPDTQYF.

This clonotype was recorded a few times. The V gene is TRBV7-9, the J gene TRBJ2-5, with a tentative D call TRBD1 (5 bases). Germline CDR1 reads SEHNR; CDR2 reads FQNEAQ (reference sequence). There are 14 residues in the CDR3. V was shortened by 7 bases and J by 5 bases, with 17 bases between the two germline ends. CDR3 coding DNA: TGTGCCAGCATGGTACGGACACAGGTGGAGACCCAGTACTTC. Residues: CASMVRTQVETQYF.

This clonotype was recorded many times. The rearrangement uses TRBV24-1 and TRBJ2-1; D gene uncertain. The V gene lost 0 bases and the J gene lost 9 bases, with 8 bases spanning the gap. The CDR3 runs 13 residues. Germline values: CDR1 KGHDR, CDR2 SFDVKD. The CDR3 spells CATSDLRVPEQFF. The CDR3 nucleotides are TGTGCCACCAGTGATTTGAGGGTCCCTGAGCAGTTCTTC.